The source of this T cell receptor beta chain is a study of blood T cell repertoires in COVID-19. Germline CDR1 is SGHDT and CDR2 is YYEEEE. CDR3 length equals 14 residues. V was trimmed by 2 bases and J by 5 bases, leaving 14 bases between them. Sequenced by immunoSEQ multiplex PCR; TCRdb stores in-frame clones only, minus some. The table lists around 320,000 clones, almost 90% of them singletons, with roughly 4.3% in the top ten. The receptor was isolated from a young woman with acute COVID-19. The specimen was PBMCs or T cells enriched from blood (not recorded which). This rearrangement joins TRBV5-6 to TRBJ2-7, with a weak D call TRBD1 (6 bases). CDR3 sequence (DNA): TGTGCCAGCAGCTTTTTGTCAGGGGCAGACGAGCAGTACTTC. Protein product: CASSFLSGADEQYF.